One sample yielded the 20 T cell receptor beta chains listed below, sequenced in a study of kidney transplant recipient with SARS-CoV-2 infection. Each CDR3 protein gets one entry after TCRdb re-called the reads with MiXCR. In the table there are approximately 240,000 distinct CDR3 sequences, less than 35% of which are singletons. This specimen was a blood sample, taken at baseline and between days 110 and 120 from a kidney transplant recipient. The source is a male patient between 25 and 39 years old who had COVID-19 and was a kidney transplant recipient. Some T cells may be the graft donor's.

The chain recombines TRBV7-2 with TRBJ2-3; unclear D gene. V was trimmed by 5 bases and J by 2 bases, leaving 8 bases between them. CDR3 length equals 13 residues. The germline gives CDR1 SGHTA, CDR2 FQGNSA. The CDR3 nucleotides are TGTGCCAGCAGCCCCTCGTACACAGATACGCAGTATTTT. Protein: CASSPSYTDTQYF.

In its sample, this clonotype was seen many times. The chain has TRBV7-8 and TRBJ1-2, with D hard to call. Looked up from germline, CDR1 is SGHVS and CDR2 is FQNEAQ. V was pared by 5 bases and J by 4 bases, with 23 bases between. The CDR3 runs to 17 residues. CDR3 sequence reads: CASSEQAFTRKTYGYTF. In DNA, the CDR3 is TGTGCCAGCAGCGAACAAGCGTTTACCCGAAAGACCTATGGCTACACCTTC.

In the case of this clonotype: A much bigger clone sits one base away, suggesting this may be a read error. This chain uses TRBV11-2 with TRBJ2-1, with 8 positions matching TRBD2. Germline lookup yields CDR1 SGHAT and CDR2 FQNNGV. This CDR3 has 14 amino acids. Trimming removed 5 bases from V and 5 bases from J; junction bases left unmatched: 5. DNA of the CDR3: TGTGCCAGCAGCCGGGGGGGGGGGAACAATGAGCAGTTCTTC. As protein: CASSRGGGNNEQFF.

This clonotype came up many times. The rearrangement joins TRBV5-6 to TRBJ1-2; no clear D gene. The CDR3 covers 16 residues. The germline V gene has CDR1 SGHDT and CDR2 YYEEEE. The V gene lost 7 bases and the J gene lost 4 bases, with 23 bases spanning the gap. The CDR3 nucleotides read TGTGCCAGCCAGCATGGCAATAGTCGAAAGACCTATGGCTACACCTTC. Translating it yields CASQHGNSRKTYGYTF.

Notes on this clonotype: This may arise from a read error, as a much more abundant clone is one base away. Given the absence of the conserved phenylalanine or tryptophan at the CDR3 end, a read error is likely. The chain recombines TRBV7-2 with TRBJ1-2, with D uncertain. The V gene lost 4 bases and the J gene lost 4 bases, with 22 bases spanning the gap. The CDR3 has 17 residues. CDR1 SGHTA and CDR2 FQGNSA come from the germline V gene. The CDR3 coding sequence is TGTGCCAGCAGCTCTGATATCAGAGACGGAAAGACCTATGGCTACACCCTC. Protein: CASSSDIRDGKTYGYTL.

This clonotype was picked up many times. The genes are TRBV30 and TRBJ2-2; either TRBD1 or TRBD2 may supply D (7 bases each). The CDR3 sequence is 15 residues long. Per the germline V gene, CDR1 is GTSNPN and CDR2 is SVGIG (reference sequence). V was trimmed by 5 bases and J by 5 bases, leaving 18 bases between them. The CDR3 here is CAWDPGGGKTGELFF. The CDR3 nucleotides are TGTGCCTGGGATCCAGGGGGAGGGAAAACCGGGGAGCTGTTTTTT. Filled out from reference TRBV30 and TRBJ2-2, the complete variable domain reads SQTIHQWPATLVQPVGSPLSLECTVEGTSNPNLYWYRQAAGRGLQLLFYSVGIGQISSEVPQNLSASRPQDRQFILSSKKLLLSDSGFYLCAWDPGGGKTGELFFGEGSRLTVL.

The chain is built from TRBV7-2 and TRBJ2-7; TRBD2 aligns across 12 bases. The J segment lost 4 bases and the V segment lost 0 bases, leaving 4 bases of the junction unmatched. This CDR3 has 16 residues. CDR1 and CDR2 (germline): SGHTA, FQGNSA. The CDR3, as DNA: TGTGCCAGCAGCTTAGCGGCTAGCGGGAGGGATTACGAGCAGTACTTC. Amino acid sequence: CASSLAASGRDYEQYF.

About this clonotype itself: A much larger clone lies a single base off, so this may be a read error. The genes are TRBV18 and TRBJ1-1; 8 bases line up with TRBD1. Trimming at V came to 4 bases and at J to 8 bases, leaving 3 bases not matched to a gene. The CDR3 runs to 12 residues. Germline values: CDR1 KGHSH, CDR2 LQKENI. The CDR3 DNA reads as TGTGCCAGCTCACGCGCAGGGGGCGAAGCTTTCTTT. Translation: CASSRAGGEAFF.

As for this clonotype: A clone one base away is much larger, so this may be a read error. The chain has TRBV19 and TRBJ1-5; TRBD1 might be the D (5 bases). Trimming took off 10 bases at V and 3 bases at J, with 16 bases between the two ends. The CDR3 has 14 amino acids. CDR1 and CDR2 (germline): LNHDA, SQIVND (reference sequence). The chain's CDR3 is CATSGRAFNQPQHF. The DNA for the CDR3 is TGTGCCACCTCCGGCAGGGCCTTCAATCAGCCCCAGCATTTT.

This clonotype was recorded many times. Here the CDR3 DNA reads TGTGCCAGCAGTGGGGACCAATGGACAGATACGCAGTATTTT. This encodes CASSGDQWTDTQYF. The chain couples TRBV6-5 to TRBJ2-3; either TRBD1 or TRBD2 may fit D (5 bases each). Trimming removed 5 bases at V and 3 bases at J, with 12 bases between. Germline CDR1 and CDR2: MNHEY and SVGAGI. The CDR3 totals 14 residues.

This clonotype was recorded once. Since a much larger clone is just one base distant, this may be a read error. The rearrangement joins TRBV14 to TRBJ1-2, with unresolved D. The CDR3 loop spans 16 amino acids. From germline, CDR1 is SGHDN and CDR2 FVKESK. V shed 5 bases and J shed 4 bases, with 20 bases lying between them. CDR3 residues: CASSSRVAREVYGYTF. As DNA, the CDR3 is TGTGCCAGCAGCTCAAGGGTCGCACGGGAGGTCTATGGCTACACCTTC. Drawing the rest from reference TRBV14 and TRBJ1-2, the complete variable domain is EAGVTQFPSHSVIEKGQTVTLRCDPISGHDNLYWYRRVMGKEIKFLLHFVKESKQDESGMPNNRFLAERTGGTYSTLKVQPAELEDSGVYFCASSSRVAREVYGYTFGSGTRLTVV.

This clonotype came up many times. The V gene is TRBV7-1, the J gene TRBJ1-2, with D unresolved. TRBV7-1 is flagged as an ORF with uncertain function. The CDR3 is 17 residues long. Trimming removed 5 bases from V and 4 bases from J, with 23 bases in between. The CDR3 DNA follows: TGTGCCAGCAGCGATGTGAATCACGAGGGAAAGACCTATGGCTACACCTTC. This encodes CASSDVNHEGKTYGYTF.

This clonotype was observed at least ten times. The J gene is TRBJ2-2, the V gene TRBV7-9; the match to TRBD1 covers 8 bases. V was pared by 6 bases and J by 4 bases, with 16 bases of the junction left unmatched. The CDR3 is 18 amino acids. Germline-derived CDR1 and CDR2 are SEHNR and FQNEAQ (reference sequence). Here the CDR3 DNA reads TGTGCCAGCAGTTTGCGGGGTTTTTCCAGGGGGCCCACCGGGGAGCTGTTTTTT. Protein: CASSLRGFSRGPTGELFF.

Many counts were recorded for this clonotype. This chain joins TRBV30 and TRBJ2-2, with D tentatively TRBD1 or TRBD2 (6 bases each). Trimming removed 0 bases from V and 9 bases from J, with 11 bases in between. The germline CDR1 and CDR2 sequences are GTSNPN and SVGIG (reference sequence). CDR3 size: 13 residues. The CDR3 reads CAWSVGGQRELFF. Here the CDR3 DNA reads TGTGCCTGGAGTGTTGGGGGGCAGCGGGAGCTGTTTTTT.

The rearrangement links TRBV21-1 to TRBJ1-5; the table's TRBD1 call for D was not verified on the DNA. TRBV21-1 is a pseudogene. The CDR3 runs to 17 residues. CDR3 residues: CASRGTGAPKSNQPQHF. The CDR3 coding sequence is TGTGCCAGCAGAGGGACAGGGGCCCCTAAGAGCAATCAGCCCCAGCATTTT.

This clonotype was counted only a few times. The chain employs TRBV25-1 and TRBJ2-3; weak D call: TRBD1 (6 bases). Germline V lookup: CDR1 MGHDK, CDR2 SYGVNS. V dropped 6 bases and J dropped 2 bases, with 18 bases sitting between them. The CDR3 has 16 residues. The CDR3 loop reads CASSDPRDIPTDTQYF. Here the CDR3 DNA reads TGTGCCAGCAGCGACCCACGGGACATCCCCACAGATACGCAGTATTTT. The full variable domain, its missing parts supplied by reference TRBV25-1 and TRBJ2-3, is EADIYQTPRYLVIGTGKKITLECSQTMGHDKMYWYQQDPGMELHLIHYSYGVNSTEKGDLSSESTVSRIRTEHFPLTLESARPSHTSQYLCASSDPRDIPTDTQYFGPGTRLTVL.

This clonotype was counted a single time. This likely came from a read error, as a far larger clone is one base away. The gene calls are TRBV5-8 and TRBJ2-3; no clear D gene. The J call may be mistaken, given a closer DNA end match to TRBJ2-5. In germline, CDR1 is SGHTS, CDR2 YDEGEE. The length of the CDR3 is 14 residues. The chain's CDR3 is CASSLARNPEAQYF. DNA for the CDR3: TGTGCCAGCAGCTTGGCCAGGAATCCAGAGGCCCAGTACTTC.

Only a few counts were recorded for this clonotype. The chain combines TRBV30 with TRBJ2-5, with 8 positions matching TRBD2. CDR3 length: 15 amino acids. Germline trimming cut 3 bases from V and 0 bases from J; bases unmatched to any gene: 6. Looked up from germline, CDR1 is GTSNPN and CDR2 is SVGIG (reference sequence). The CDR3 nucleotides read TGTGCCTGGAGCCGGGGGCGGGGGGACCAAGAGACCCAGTACTTC. It yields the protein CAWSRGRGDQETQYF.

This clonotype was observed a single time. Since a much larger clone is just one base distant, this may be a read error. The V call is TRBV20-1, the J call TRBJ1-1; no firm D call. Germline lookup yields CDR1 DFQATT and CDR2 SNEGSKA (reference sequence). This CDR3 has 11 residues. The CDR3 DNA sequence: TGCAGTGCTCATATGAACACTGAAGCTTCCTTT. Residues: CSAHMNTEASF.

This clonotype appeared many times. This chain joins TRBV12-2 and TRBJ1-2. TRBV12-2 constitutes a pseudogene. The CDR3 is 17 amino acids. The CDR3 is CASRLNRTPRKTYGYTF. CDR3 nucleotides: TGTGCAAGTCGCCTGAATAGGACTCCACGAAAGACCTATGGCTACACCTTC.